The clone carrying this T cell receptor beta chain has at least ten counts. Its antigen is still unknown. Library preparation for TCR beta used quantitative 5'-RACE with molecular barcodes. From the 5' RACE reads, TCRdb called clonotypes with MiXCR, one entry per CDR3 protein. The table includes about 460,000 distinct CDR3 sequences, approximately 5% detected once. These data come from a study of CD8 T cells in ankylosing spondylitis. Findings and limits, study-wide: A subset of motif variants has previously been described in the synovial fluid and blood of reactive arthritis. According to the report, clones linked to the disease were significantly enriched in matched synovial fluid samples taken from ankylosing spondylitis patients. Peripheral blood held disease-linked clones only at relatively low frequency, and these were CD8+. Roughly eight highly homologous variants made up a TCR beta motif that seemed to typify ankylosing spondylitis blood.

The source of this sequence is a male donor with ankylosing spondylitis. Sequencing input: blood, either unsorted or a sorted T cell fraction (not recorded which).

The CDR3 protein is CATSDVGSNYGYTF. CDR3 sequence (DNA): TGTGCCACCAGTGATGTGGGGAGTAACTATGGCTACACCTTC. The rearrangement uses TRBV24-1 and TRBJ1-2; D unclear. This CDR3 has 14 amino acids. The V gene lost 3 bases and the J gene lost 1 base, with 8 bases spanning the gap. Per germline, CDR1 KGHDR and CDR2 SFDVKD.